A single sample is the source of the 10 T cell receptor beta chains below, sequenced in a study of cytomegalovirus exposure and HLA in healthy donors (dated by TCRdb to about 2017). The library came from the immunoSEQ multiplex PCR assay. A mixture of 60 forward primers for TCR Vbeta segments and 13 reverse primers for TCR Jbeta segments was used in the multiplex PCR. Held by TCRdb, this immuneACCESS table contains in-frame sequences only and omits some clones. Under half of the omission traces to an unresolved V gene where checked; the cause of the rest is unknown. This sample comprises about 90,000 clones, more than 70% of them detected only once. The ten biggest clones cover 15% to 20% of the sample. What was sequenced was PBMCs. The receptors originated from a woman in her sixties in good health and CMV-seropositive.

V and J are TRBV5-4 and TRBJ2-1; D remains unclear. The CDR3 is 12 residues long. Trimming pared 4 bases from V and 7 bases from J, leaving 9 bases between. CDR1 is SGHNT and CDR2 is YYREEE in the germline V gene (reference sequence). The CDR3 here is CASSLNGNEQFF. The CDR3, as DNA: TGTGCCAGCAGCCTGAACGGGAATGAGCAGTTCTTC.

V gene TRBV19 combines with J gene TRBJ2-3; TRBD2 matches 12 bases. After removal of 5 bases from V and 2 bases from J, the junction contained 8 bases not matched to a gene. Germline V gene data show CDR1 as LNHDA and CDR2 as SQIVND (reference sequence). The CDR3 totals 17 residues. The CDR3 DNA reads as TGTGCCAGTAGTGCCGAACTAGCGGGAGGCCTCACAGATACGCAGTATTTT. Protein sequence: CASSAELAGGLTDTQYF. Full variable domain (outside the CDR3, taken from reference TRBV19 and TRBJ2-3): DGGITQSPKYLFRKEGQNVTLSCEQNLNHDAMYWYRQDPGQGLRLIYYSQIVNDFQKGDIAEGYSVSREKKESFPLTVTSAQKNPTAFYLCASSAELAGGLTDTQYFGPGTRLTVL.

The rearrangement links TRBV5-6 to TRBJ2-7; TRBD2 matches 13 bases. This CDR3 has 17 residues. The V gene's germline CDR1 is SGHDT and CDR2 YYEEEE. Trimming at V came to 4 bases and at J to 0 bases, leaving 7 bases not matched to a gene. CDR3 sequence (DNA): TGTGCCAGCAGCATCGGGACTAGCGGGGAAAGCTCCTACGAGCAGTACTTC. The encoded protein is CASSIGTSGESSYEQYF.

There are a few counts of this clone. The chain combines TRBV19 with TRBJ2-2; D is possibly TRBD1 (6 bases). The CDR3 loop spans 15 amino acids. Trimming took 4 bases from V and 1 from J, leaving 10 bases between them. Germline V gene lookup returns CDR1 LNHDA and CDR2 SQIVND (reference sequence). This CDR3 reads CASSSTGLNTGELFF. The CDR3 DNA reads TGTGCCAGTAGTAGTACAGGGCTGAACACCGGGGAGCTGTTTTTT.

This chain joins TRBV18 and TRBJ1-5; the D gene is possibly TRBD1 (6 bases). The V and J ends lost 3 bases and 6 bases respectively, with 15 bases between them. CDR1 and CDR2 (germline): KGHSH, LQKENI. The CDR3 covers 15 residues. CDR3 nucleotides: TGTGCCAGCTCACCCAGGGGCGACGACGGTCAGCCCCAGCATTTT. Protein product: CASSPRGDDGQPQHF.

The chain has TRBV10-3 and TRBJ2-5, with TRBD2 identical over 9 bases. The CDR3 totals 12 residues. Germline assignment: CDR1 ENHRY and CDR2 SYGVKD. The V segment lost 11 bases and the J segment 5 bases; nucleotides outside the gene matches: 6. CDR3 sequence reads: CAGGGGKETQYF. CDR3 in DNA: TGTGCCGGCGGGGGGGGCAAGGAGACCCAGTACTTC.

The rearrangement uses TRBV5-1 and TRBJ2-1; D not certain. Trimming cost V 4 bases and J 1 base, with 18 bases left between them. CDR3 length: 17 residues. Germline-derived CDR1 and CDR2 are SGHRS and YFSETQ. The CDR3 is CASSPHVQFPSYNEQFF. Written as DNA, the CDR3 is TGCGCCAGCAGCCCCCATGTACAGTTCCCATCCTACAATGAGCAGTTCTTC.

This clone turned up a few times. The chain links TRBV2 to TRBJ2-6; 7 bases are a match to TRBD2. Germline lookup yields CDR1 SNHLY and CDR2 FYNNEI. V shed 8 bases and J 1 base; nucleotides not matched to a gene: 8. CDR3 size: 16 residues. The CDR3 nucleotides read TGTGCCAGCTCGACGGGAGGATGGTCTGGGGCCAACGTCCTGACTTTC. It codes for CASSTGGWSGANVLTF.

The chain is built from TRBV19 and TRBJ2-5; the D is unclear. The J call may be incorrect, as the DNA end agrees better with TRBJ2-7. The CDR3 loop spans 14 amino acids. The V gene's germline CDR1 is LNHDA and CDR2 SQIVND (reference sequence). The CDR3 sequence is CASRPGFSVDEQYF. CDR3 DNA sequence: TGTGCCAGTCGCCCAGGCTTCTCGGTTGACGAGCAGTACTTC.

The chain uses TRBV6-6 and TRBJ2-3, with TRBD1 matching over 7 bases. Germline V lookup: CDR1 MNHNY, CDR2 SVGAGI (reference sequence). Trimming removed 8 bases from V and 14 bases from J; junction bases left unmatched: 10. CDR3 size: 11 residues. The DNA for the CDR3 is TGTGCCAGCGCCGACGGGACAGCATCGTATTTT. Protein: CASADGTASYF.